These T cell receptor beta chains were read from a single sample in a study of technical replicates of blood from a few donors. The method was immunoSEQ multiplex PCR; TCRdb's version includes in-frame clones alone and lacks a portion of them. Found here are some 76,000 clones, 94% of them singletons; the top ten hold around 0.37%. The specimen was T cells isolated from PBMCs. These receptors were collected from a human donor in good health. The CDR3 runs from the conserved cysteine through the conserved F or W. Rows give clone size only sometimes, using once, few, many, or a class for an expanded clone.

v_call	clone_size	j_call	cdr3_aa
TRBV4-2	.	TRBJ1-1	CASSQRLGGTDTEAFF
TRBV11-2	.	.	CASSLALTVYEQYF
TRBV4-1	.	TRBJ2-7	CASSQLTSGNEQYF
TRBV2	.	TRBJ2-7	CARGSEAGAYEQYF
TRBV28	.	TRBJ2-7	CASSSLSGTGLSYEQYF
TRBV2	once	TRBJ2-2	CATTPGLAGGHGELFF
TRBV7-3	once	TRBJ1-1	CASSLIRGQSNTEAFF
TRBV5-1	.	TRBJ2-7	CASSFRGGYEQYF
TRBV15	.	TRBJ2-7	CATSRGSGSSLEQYF
TRBV5-1	once	TRBJ2-5	CASSLATGLQETQYF
TRBV7-2	.	TRBJ2-5	CASSLAGGPRAQYF
TRBV7-3	.	TRBJ1-5	CATFRSNQPQHF
TRBV28	.	TRBJ2-2	CASSQGWAGELFF
TRBV28	once	TRBJ1-1	CASSQERTRVTEAFF
TRBV6-5	.	TRBJ2-7	CASSSESYEQYF
TRBV9	.	TRBJ2-3	CASSVEVTSGSTDTQYF
TRBV4-2	.	TRBJ1-2	CASSQVGQGGLVEGYTF
TRBV19	.	TRBJ1-4	CASRTQGLNEKLFF
TRBV2	once	TRBJ2-2	CASSTYRTGVRTGELFF
TRBV5-1	.	TRBJ2-1	CASSGGSSYNEQFF
TRBV18	.	TRBJ2-1	CASSPPGGNEQFF
TRBV7-9	.	TRBJ2-5	CASSRQGQETQYF
TRBV9	.	TRBJ2-7	CASSVGPGGASYEQYF
TRBV28	.	TRBJ2-1	CASSVPREDEQFF
TRBV9	.	TRBJ2-4	CASSVGASGRAWGKNIQYF
TRBV7-9	.	TRBJ2-7	CASSLEASTAYEQYF
TRBV21-1	.	TRBJ2-7	CASSKDSWGGEQYF
TRBV5-6	.	TRBJ2-1	CASSYGGVSSYNEQFF
TRBV7-2	few	TRBJ1-1	CASLPGTVNTEAFF
TRBV29-1	.	TRBJ1-2	CSVGTGSSYGYTF
TRBV7-9	.	TRBJ2-5	CASSLVGGLGETQYF
TRBV7-2	.	TRBJ2-1	CASSPRAGTVYEQFF
TRBV11-2	.	TRBJ1-3	CASSLDHTGTGNTIYF
TRBV9	few	TRBJ1-1	CASSRQSLNTEAFF
TRBV5-6	.	TRBJ1-2	CASSLEMGQGTYGYTF
TRBV18	.	TRBJ1-2	CASSPDRGPYGYTF
TRBV6-5	.	TRBJ1-4	CASSLGTGGEKLFF
TRBV10-3	.	TRBJ1-1	CAISPGQGWDTEAFF
TRBV30	.	TRBJ2-1	CAWSEGLAGWGSSYNEQFF
TRBV29-1	.	TRBJ2-1	CSVGLLAYNEQFF
TRBV30	.	TRBJ2-5	CAWSISETQYF
TRBV9	.	TRBJ2-7	CASSVGTGIYEQYF
TRBV4-2	once	TRBJ1-1	CASSQGLTSNTEAFF
TRBV27	.	TRBJ2-1	CASKEREFYEQFF
TRBV9	.	TRBJ2-1	CASSVETGSYNEQFF
TRBV19	few	TRBJ1-1	CASSIHSGNTEAFF
TRBV11-2	.	TRBJ1-1	CASSLITTAPLGEDTEAFF
TRBV30	.	TRBJ1-1	CAWSLGVNTEAFF
TRBV2	.	TRBJ2-7	CASSESIGGSYEQYF
TRBV5-1	.	TRBJ2-1	CASSLEPGQFYNEQFF